The 11 T cell receptor beta chains given below trace back to one sample, sequenced in a study of blood T cell repertoires in COVID-19. Measured with immunoSEQ multiplex PCR; TCRdb has only the in-frame clones, and not every one. The data show 50,000 or so clones, 82% seen once. The sequencing sample was made of peripheral blood. The receptors stem from a man aged 80 or over with COVID-19, enrolled during active disease.

CDR3 in DNA: TGTGCCTGGAGGAAAACAGGGTCTTCCTCTGGAAACACCATATATTTT. It specifies CAWRKTGSSSGNTIYF. The rearrangement links TRBV30 to TRBJ1-3; D possibly corresponds to TRBD1 (6 bases). The V gene's germline CDR1 is GTSNPN and CDR2 SVGIG (reference sequence). The V end was cut by 3 bases, the J end by 0 bases, with 15 bases between. This CDR3 spans 16 amino acids.

This chain uses TRBV5-1 with TRBJ1-1; 11 bases agree with TRBD1. This CDR3 comprises 16 residues. Per germline, CDR1 SGHRS and CDR2 YFSETQ. The V gene end was trimmed by 3 bases and the J gene end by 1 base; junction bases not matched to a gene: 5. CDR3 DNA sequence: TGCGCCAGCAGCTCGGACAGGGGGCATCGGAACACTGAAGCTTTCTTT. Translated, it gives CASSSDRGHRNTEAFF.

The chain employs TRBV7-2 and TRBJ1-2; 7 nucleotides match TRBD1. Germline V gene lookup returns CDR1 SGHTA and CDR2 FQGNSA. This CDR3 has 15 amino acids. V lost 5 bases, J lost 3 bases, and 9 bases stayed unmatched. CDR3 residues: CASSPWDRVYYGYTF. CDR3 coding DNA: TGTGCCAGCAGCCCCTGGGACAGAGTATACTATGGCTACACCTTC.

The chain is built from TRBV5-1 and TRBJ2-7; 8 nucleotides align to TRBD1. The germline V gene encodes CDR1 SGHRS and CDR2 YFSETQ. The CDR3 is 15 residues long. J was trimmed by 3 bases and V by 0 bases; bases with no gene match: 5. CDR3 region: CASSLGTGRGYEQYF. In DNA form, the CDR3 reads TGCGCCAGCAGCTTGGGGACAGGGCGGGGCTACGAGCAGTACTTC.

The chain carries TRBV18 and TRBJ1-2; the D is unclear. Germline V gene lookup returns CDR1 KGHSH and CDR2 LQKENI. CDR3 length: 15 residues. V was cut by 3 bases and J by 1 base, with 12 bases left in between. Here the CDR3 reads CASSPGVLDNYGYTF. DNA of the CDR3: TGTGCCAGCTCACCGGGAGTTCTCGATAACTATGGCTACACCTTC.

V and J are TRBV2 and TRBJ1-4; 8 positions match TRBD1. Losses at the gene ends were 5 bases for V and 8 bases for J; bases not matched to a gene: 13. Germline V CDR1 and CDR2: SNHLY, FYNNEI. This CDR3 has 16 amino acids. CDR3 DNA sequence: TGTGCCAGCAGTACGCAGGGGGCAGGGTTTGAGGAAAAACTGTTTTTT. It translates to CASSTQGAGFEEKLFF.

The gene calls are TRBV5-4 and TRBJ1-3; 10 bases map to TRBD1. Germline V gives CDR1 SGHNT, CDR2 YYREEE (reference sequence). V shed 4 bases and J 4 bases; nucleotides not matched to a gene: 8. The CDR3 extends over 16 amino acids. CDR3 coding DNA: TGTGCCAGCAGCAGCGGGACAGGGGCCCTCGGAAACACCATATATTTT. It specifies CASSSGTGALGNTIYF.

The rearrangement joins TRBV10-2 to TRBJ1-2; D unclear. Germline V gene sequence: CDR1 WSHSY, CDR2 SAAADI. V was cut by 2 bases and J by 3 bases, with 7 bases left in between. The CDR3 has 13 amino acids. The CDR3 region has the DNA TGCGCCAGCAGTGAGGGTCAGTACTATGGCTACACCTTC. It is translated as CASSEGQYYGYTF.

The chain carries TRBV29-1 and TRBJ2-2; D may be TRBD2 (6 bases). Trimming took off 4 bases at V and 4 bases at J, with 16 bases between the two ends. Looked up from germline, CDR1 is SQVTM and CDR2 is ANQGSEA. CDR3 length equals 15 residues. For the CDR3, the DNA is TGCAGCGTTGTAGGAGCGCTGGGAGGCACCGGGGAGCTGTTTTTT. This encodes CSVVGALGGTGELFF.

The rearrangement uses TRBV27 and TRBJ1-2, with 12 bases lining up with TRBD1. V dropped 6 bases and J dropped 7; count of bases not matched to a gene: 12. This CDR3 is 16 amino acids long. Germline CDR1 MNHEY, CDR2 SMNVEV (reference sequence). In DNA, the CDR3 is TGTGCCAGCAGGTCCGTGGGACAGGGGGCAGGAGGTGGCTACACCTTC. Protein product: CASRSVGQGAGGGYTF.

This clone was seen more than once but under ten times. The chain combines TRBV28 with TRBJ2-1; 7 bases are shared with TRBD2. Germline-derived CDR1 and CDR2 are MDHEN and SYDVKM. The CDR3 totals 14 residues. J lost 5 bases, V lost 5 bases, and 6 bases had no gene match. The DNA of the CDR3 is TGTGCCAGCAGTATGGGGCGGGGGAACAATGAGCAGTTCTTC. Translated: CASSMGRGNNEQFF.